This T cell receptor (beta chain) appears in the sequencing data of a study of T-cell memory formation after mild COVID-19. Germline V lookup: CDR1 SQVTM, CDR2 ANQGSEA. After removal of 7 bases from V and 1 base from J, the junction contained 10 bases not matched to a gene. This CDR3 contains 15 residues. TCRdb itself ran the 5' RACE reads through MiXCR, one entry per CDR3 protein. This table holds roughly 250,000 distinct CDR3 sequences, less than 20% found once. This clonotype came up a few times. The sample consisted of PBMCs or a T cell subset sorted from them (not recorded which). V is TRBV29-1 and J is TRBJ1-1, with TRBD1 matching over 9 bases. The source of this sequence is a man between 18 and 29 years old who had mild COVID-19 (a few samples of this study predate the infection). Cell type and time point are not known. The CDR3 loop reads CSAKRGQGPNTEAFF. CDR3 coding DNA: TGCAGCGCCAAGAGAGGACAGGGGCCGAACACTGAAGCTTTCTTT.